A single TCR beta chain is shown here with its context. The antigen is not known. The V gene's germline CDR1 is SEHNR and CDR2 FQNEAQ (reference sequence). The CDR3 contains 12 residues. The sample originates from a study of cytomegalovirus exposure and HLA in healthy donors. Study observations and caveats: Researchers counted about 150 TCR beta chains as cytomegalovirus-associated. Later analysis identified a missense DCLRE1C variant that was linked to TCR beta V- and J-gene trimming.

The PCR had 60 Vbeta and 13 Jbeta primers. Profiled with immunoSEQ multiplex PCR; TCRdb holds only in-frame clones, not every one. Of over 70,000 clones listed, about 80% are singletons. Regarding donors, all were healthy bone marrow donors. The chain has TRBV7-9 and TRBJ2-5; D not resolved. Gene TRBJ2-7 matches the end of the DNA better, so the J call may be wrong. What was sequenced was PBMCs. This receptor was taken from a middle-aged man in good health and CMV-seropositive. CDR3 loop: CASSLIEYEQYF. The CDR3 nucleotides read TGTGCCAGCAGCTTAATCGAATACGAGCAGTACTTC.